One T cell receptor (beta chain) is described in this entry. The protocol was immunoSEQ multiplex PCR, while the TCRdb copy is restricted to in-frame clones and leaves out a portion. The repertoire holds just over 650,000 clones, with just under 90% as singletons. This specimen belongs to a study of blood T cell repertoires in COVID-19. Across the study: The cDNA or gDNA used as material had been derived from T cells, B-cell-depleted T cells, or PBMCs.

Germline CDR1 is LGHDT and CDR2 is YNNKEL (reference sequence). Deletions cut 1 base from V and 0 bases from J, with 7 bases between. The CDR3 extends over 15 amino acids. The sequenced sample consisted of peripheral blood. J is TRBJ1-3 and V is TRBV3-1 (or the pseudogene TRBV3-2); no clear D gene. This TCR was sampled from a woman between 18 and 30 years old with acute or convalescent COVID-19. The CDR3, as DNA: TGTGCCAGCAGCCAAGCCGAGGACTCTGGAAACACCATATATTTT. Encoded protein: CASSQAEDSGNTIYF.